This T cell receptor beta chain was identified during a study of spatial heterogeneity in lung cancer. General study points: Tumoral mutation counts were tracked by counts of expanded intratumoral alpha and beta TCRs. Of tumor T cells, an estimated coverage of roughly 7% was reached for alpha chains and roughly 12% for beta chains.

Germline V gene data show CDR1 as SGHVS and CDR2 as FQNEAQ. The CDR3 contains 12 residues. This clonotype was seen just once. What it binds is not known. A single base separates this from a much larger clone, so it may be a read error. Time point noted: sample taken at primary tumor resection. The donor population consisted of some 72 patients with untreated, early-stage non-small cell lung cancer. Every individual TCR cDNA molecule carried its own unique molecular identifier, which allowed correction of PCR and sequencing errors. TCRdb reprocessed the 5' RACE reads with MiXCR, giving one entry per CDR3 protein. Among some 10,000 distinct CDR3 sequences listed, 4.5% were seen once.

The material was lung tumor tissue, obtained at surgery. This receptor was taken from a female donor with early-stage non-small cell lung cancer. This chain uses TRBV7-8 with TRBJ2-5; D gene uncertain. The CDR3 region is CASSRFGETQHF. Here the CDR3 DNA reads TGTGCCAGCAGCCGTTTTGGAGAGACCCAGCACTTC.